A single sample gave rise to the 26 T cell receptor beta chains below, sequenced in a study of T cell responses to AZD1222 COVID-19 vaccine. Libraries were prepared by immunoSEQ multiplex PCR; TCRdb keeps only in-frame clonotypes and omits some of them. The table includes some 250,000 clones, 90% to 95% detected once. The sample here was peripheral blood, taken 28 days after the second AZD1222 dose. These receptors were collected from an adult who received the AZD1222 COVID-19 vaccine.

The gene calls are TRBV24-1 and TRBJ1-5, with 11 bases that match TRBD1. CDR1 and CDR2 (germline): KGHDR, SFDVKD. The CDR3 has 16 amino acids. Germline trimming cut 3 bases from V and 3 bases from J; bases unmatched to any gene: 3. CDR3 region: CATSDRTGGFNQPQHF. The CDR3 DNA sequence: TGTGCCACCAGTGATCGGACAGGGGGCTTCAATCAGCCCCAGCATTTT.

This rearrangement joins TRBV5-1 to TRBJ1-6; D remains ambiguous. CDR1 is SGHRS and CDR2 is YFSETQ in the germline V gene. This CDR3 is built from 16 residues. Trimming pared 6 bases from V and 10 bases from J, leaving 23 bases between. DNA of the CDR3: TGCGCCAGCATCCCTTCTCCGGACTTCTCGGGCTCACCCCTCCACTTT. This translates into CASIPSPDFSGSPLHF.

Here the CDR3 reads CASSLKGRTSTDTQYF. The CDR3 DNA is TGTGCCAGCAGCTTAAAGGGACGGACAAGCACAGATACGCAGTATTTT. This chain joins TRBV7-3 and TRBJ2-3; the D call may be TRBD1 or TRBD2 (5 bases each). The CDR3 is 16 residues long. Germline CDR1 is SGHTA and CDR2 is FQGTGA. V dropped 1 base and J dropped 0 bases, with 11 bases sitting between them. Full variable domain (rest looked up from reference TRBV7-3 and TRBJ2-3): GAGVSQTPSNKVTEKGKYVELRCDPISGHTALYWYRQSLGQGPEFLIYFQGTGAADDSGLPNDRFFAVRPEGSVSTLKIQRTERGDSAVYLCASSLKGRTSTDTQYFGPGTRLTVL.

J is TRBJ1-3 and V is TRBV5-4, with D possibly matching TRBD1 (6 bases). Trimming left V 3 bases short and J 0 bases short, with 10 bases between. The V gene's germline CDR1 is SGHNT and CDR2 YYREEE (reference sequence). The length of the CDR3 is 15 residues. The CDR3, as DNA: TGTGCCAGCAGCTCGGAACAGGGCTCTGGAAACACCATATATTTT. This translates into CASSSEQGSGNTIYF.

This sequence joins TRBV24-1 and TRBJ2-3; D is perhaps TRBD2 (6 bases). Trimming took off 4 bases at V and 6 bases at J, with 16 bases between the two ends. Germline CDR1 and CDR2: KGHDR and SFDVKD. The CDR3 runs to 15 residues. The chain's CDR3 is CATSERDFMGDTQYF. Written as DNA, the CDR3 is TGTGCCACCAGTGAACGGGACTTCATGGGGGATACGCAGTATTTT.

V and J are TRBV5-4 and TRBJ2-5, with 7 bases fitting TRBD2. Per germline, CDR1 SGHNT and CDR2 YYREEE (reference sequence). Germline trimming cut 3 bases from V and 0 bases from J; bases unmatched to any gene: 2. The CDR3 is 14 residues long. CDR3 in DNA: TGTGCCAGCAGCTCCGGGGGGTACCAAGAGACCCAGTACTTC. Translation gives CASSSGGYQETQYF. The full variable domain, completed using reference TRBV5-4 and TRBJ2-5, is ETGVTQSPTHLIKTRGQQVTLRCSSQSGHNTVSWYQQALGQGPQFIFQYYREEENGRGNFPPRFSGLQFPNYSSELNVNALELDDSALYLCASSSGGYQETQYFGPGTRLLVL.

The J gene is TRBJ2-7, the V gene TRBV28; perhaps TRBD2 as D (5 bases). CDR3 length equals 15 residues. Germline lookup yields CDR1 MDHEN and CDR2 SYDVKM. With 6 bases removed from V and 4 bases from J, the gap between germline ends came to 19 bases. The CDR3 spells CASSPLSGLRYEQYF. The CDR3 coding sequence is TGTGCCAGCAGCCCCCTGAGCGGCCTTAGGTACGAGCAGTACTTC.

This clone was detected many times. J is TRBJ2-7 and V is TRBV7-9, with no clear D. The V and J ends lost 4 bases and 1 base respectively, with 14 bases between them. Germline CDR1 reads SEHNR; CDR2 reads FQNEAQ (reference sequence). This CDR3 is built from 15 residues. The CDR3 sequence: CASSSVLGGSYEQYF. The CDR3 nucleotides are TGTGCCAGCAGCTCCGTCTTGGGTGGATCCTACGAGCAGTACTTC.

The gene calls are TRBV6-1 and TRBJ1-1; D remains ambiguous. CDR1 and CDR2 from the germline V gene are MNHNS and SASEGT. The V gene lost 2 bases and the J gene lost 11 bases, with 18 bases spanning the gap. The CDR3 has 14 residues. The CDR3 protein is CASSERSVSFGAFF. CDR3 bases: TGTGCCAGCAGTGAAAGGTCGGTTTCCTTTGGGGCTTTCTTT.

V and J are TRBV11-3 and TRBJ1-1; possibly TRBD1 for D (5 bases). V was pared by 3 bases and J by 6 bases, with 11 bases between. Germline CDR1 SGHNT, CDR2 YENEEA. The CDR3 covers 13 residues. CDR3: CASSFGGAAEAFF. Here the CDR3 DNA reads TGTGCCAGCAGCTTTGGGGGTGCGGCTGAAGCTTTCTTT.

This chain links TRBV9 with TRBJ2-5, with D unclear. The CDR3 consists of 11 residues. Trimming took 4 bases from V and 3 from J, leaving 4 bases between them. Germline CDR1 is SGDLS and CDR2 is YYNGEE. The CDR3 bases are TGTGCCAGCAGCCAAAAAGAGACCCAGTACTTC. This translates into CASSQKETQYF.

The chain links TRBV28 to TRBJ2-7; no clear D. This CDR3 is built from 11 residues. Germline V gives CDR1 MDHEN, CDR2 SYDVKM. The germline V and J ends were trimmed by 5 bases and 3 bases, with 5 bases remaining between them. CDR3 region: CASSKDYEQYF. The CDR3, as DNA: TGTGCCAGCAGTAAGGACTACGAGCAGTACTTC.

V is TRBV25-1 and J is TRBJ2-5; D call uncertain. CDR1 MGHDK and CDR2 SYGVNS come from the germline V gene. With 5 bases removed from V and 5 bases from J, the gap between germline ends came to 12 bases. CDR3 length: 13 residues. The CDR3 nucleotides read TGTGCCAGCAGTTTTTCCTATACGGAGACCCAGTACTTC. Translated, it gives CASSFSYTETQYF.

This CDR3 is CASGGAGMGDDEQYF. DNA of the CDR3: TGTGCCAGCGGTGGCGCGGGAATGGGAGACGACGAGCAGTACTTC. The rearrangement links TRBV2 to TRBJ2-7, with a weak D call TRBD2 (6 bases). Germline V gives CDR1 SNHLY, CDR2 FYNNEI. The CDR3 sequence is 15 residues long. The V end was cut by 8 bases, the J end by 5 bases, with 22 bases between.

The sample holds many counts of this clone. This chain connects TRBV19 to TRBJ2-7, with 8 bases that match TRBD1. Germline V gene lookup returns CDR1 LNHDA and CDR2 SQIVND (reference sequence). V lost 9 bases to trimming and J lost 2 bases; unmatched junction nucleotides: 3. This CDR3 is built from 12 residues. CDR3: CASRGLPYEQYF. In nucleotides, the CDR3 is TGTGCCAGCAGGGGGCTCCCCTACGAGCAGTACTTC.

The rearrangement links TRBV6-5 to TRBJ1-2; 7 nucleotides line up with TRBD1. The J segment lost 6 bases and the V segment lost 8 bases, leaving 9 bases of the junction unmatched. CDR1 is MNHEY and CDR2 is SVGAGI in the germline V gene. CDR3 size: 13 residues. CDR3 in amino acids: CASCMGQINGYTF. The DNA for the CDR3 is TGTGCCAGCTGTATGGGACAGATAAATGGCTACACCTTC.

V is TRBV2 and J is TRBJ2-1, with D hard to call. From germline, CDR1 is SNHLY and CDR2 FYNNEI. Trimming took 4 bases from V and 0 from J, leaving 10 bases between them. This CDR3 is 15 amino acids long. Here the CDR3 reads CASSAEASSYNEQFF. The CDR3 nucleotides are TGTGCCAGCAGTGCCGAAGCTAGCTCCTACAATGAGCAGTTCTTC.

This chain uses TRBV7-9 with TRBJ1-2, with unresolved D. The V and J ends lost 2 bases and 8 bases respectively, with 15 bases between them. This CDR3 is built from 14 residues. CDR1 and CDR2 from the germline V gene are SEHNR and FQNEAQ (reference sequence). This CDR3 is CASSLLNREVGYTF. DNA for the CDR3: TGTGCCAGCAGCTTATTAAACAGAGAAGTGGGCTACACCTTC.

The chain is built from TRBV7-2 and TRBJ2-1; TRBD2 aligns across 14 bases. Unmatched junction bases numbered 8, after V lost 5 bases and J lost 5 bases. CDR3 length equals 17 residues. Germline V gene sequence: CDR1 SGHTA, CDR2 FQGNSA. CDR3 loop: CASSLGTSGRIHNEQFF. The CDR3, as DNA: TGTGCCAGCAGCCTGGGGACTAGCGGGAGAATCCACAATGAGCAGTTCTTC.

The chain employs TRBV14 and TRBJ2-2, with TRBD1 identical over 9 bases. In germline, CDR1 is SGHDN, CDR2 FVKESK. After removal of 3 bases from V and 9 bases from J, the junction contained 5 bases not matched to a gene. This CDR3 spans 14 amino acids. In DNA, the CDR3 is TGTGCCAGCAGCCAGTTCACAGGGGGCCGGGAGCTGTTTTTT. The encoded protein is CASSQFTGGRELFF.

This chain joins TRBV6-5 and TRBJ1-1; TRBD1 agrees at 7 bases. This CDR3 has 14 amino acids. Per germline, CDR1 MNHEY and CDR2 SVGAGI. Trimming at V came to 6 bases and at J to 0 bases, leaving 4 bases not matched to a gene. CDR3 DNA sequence: TGTGCCAGCAGGGGACAGCTAATGAACACTGAAGCTTTCTTT. Translation gives CASRGQLMNTEAFF.

This clone appeared a single time. The chain couples TRBV4-3 to TRBJ1-2, with 7 nucleotides matching TRBD1. Germline V gene sequence: CDR1 LGHNA, CDR2 YSLEER. V trimming: 5 bases; J trimming: 6 bases; junction bases outside the gene matches: 21. The CDR3 is made up of 18 amino acids. CDR3 sequence: CASSIQTGSMSLRNGYTF. Here the CDR3 DNA reads TGCGCCAGCAGCATTCAGACAGGGTCTATGAGTCTACGGAATGGCTACACCTTC.

The chain links TRBV27 to TRBJ2-3; 12 bases are shared with TRBD1. Per germline, CDR1 MNHEY and CDR2 SMNVEV (reference sequence). J lost 4 bases, V lost 5 bases, and 4 bases had no gene match. CDR3 length: 15 amino acids. CDR3 loop: CASSGTGGISDTQYF. The CDR3 DNA reads as TGTGCCAGCAGTGGGACAGGGGGCATCTCAGATACGCAGTATTTT.

V and J are TRBV12-3 or TRBV12-4 and TRBJ2-1; the D is unclear. The CDR3 spans 13 residues. V shed 3 bases and J shed 4 bases, with 7 bases lying between them. The CDR3: CASSFSPYNEQFF. The CDR3, as DNA: TGTGCCAGCAGTTTCTCGCCGTACAATGAGCAGTTCTTC.

The J gene is TRBJ1-1, the V gene TRBV18, with 7 positions matching TRBD1. This CDR3 comprises 13 residues. V was pared by 6 bases and J by 7 bases, with 8 bases of the junction left unmatched. Germline loops: CDR1 KGHSH, CDR2 LQKENI. CDR3 DNA sequence: TGTGCCAGCTCTACCGGACAGGCGGGTGAAGCTTTCTTT. Its translation is CASSTGQAGEAFF.

V usage is TRBV5-1 and J usage is TRBJ2-2; D perhaps matches TRBD2 (5 bases). The V gene lost 6 bases and the J gene lost 0 bases, with 12 bases spanning the gap. The germline CDR1 and CDR2 sequences are SGHRS and YFSETQ. The CDR3 loop spans 15 amino acids. The CDR3 DNA sequence: TGCGCCAGCAATTCCCAACTAGCGAACACCGGGGAGCTGTTTTTT. The encoded protein is CASNSQLANTGELFF.